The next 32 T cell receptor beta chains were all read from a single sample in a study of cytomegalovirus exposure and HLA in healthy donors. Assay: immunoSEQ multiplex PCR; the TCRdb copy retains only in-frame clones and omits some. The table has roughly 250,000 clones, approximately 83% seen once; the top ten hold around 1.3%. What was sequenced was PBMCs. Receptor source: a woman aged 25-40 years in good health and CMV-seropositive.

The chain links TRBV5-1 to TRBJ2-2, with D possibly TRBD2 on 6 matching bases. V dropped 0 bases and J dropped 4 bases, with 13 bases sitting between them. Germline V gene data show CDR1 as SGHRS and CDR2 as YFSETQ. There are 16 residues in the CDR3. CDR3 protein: CASSLVIGSLTGELFF. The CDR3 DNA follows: TGCGCCAGCAGCTTGGTTATCGGGAGTCTCACCGGGGAGCTGTTTTTT. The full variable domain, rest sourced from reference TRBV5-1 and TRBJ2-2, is KAGVTQTPRYLIKTRGQQVTLSCSPISGHRSVSWYQQTPGQGLQFLFEYFSETQRNKGNFPGRFSGRQFSNSRSEMNVSTLELGDSALYLCASSLVIGSLTGELFFGEGSRLTVL.

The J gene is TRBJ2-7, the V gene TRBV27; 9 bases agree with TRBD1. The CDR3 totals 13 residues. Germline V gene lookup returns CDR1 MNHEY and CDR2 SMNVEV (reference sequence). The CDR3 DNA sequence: TGTGACGGACAGGGGACTGGGGCCTACGAGCAGTACTTC. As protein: CDGQGTGAYEQYF.

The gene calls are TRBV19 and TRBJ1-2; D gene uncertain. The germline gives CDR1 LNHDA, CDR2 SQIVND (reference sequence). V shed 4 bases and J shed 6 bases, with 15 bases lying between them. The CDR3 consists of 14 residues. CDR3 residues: CASSRARGRDGYTF. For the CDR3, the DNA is TGTGCCAGTAGTAGGGCCCGGGGAAGGGATGGCTACACCTTC.

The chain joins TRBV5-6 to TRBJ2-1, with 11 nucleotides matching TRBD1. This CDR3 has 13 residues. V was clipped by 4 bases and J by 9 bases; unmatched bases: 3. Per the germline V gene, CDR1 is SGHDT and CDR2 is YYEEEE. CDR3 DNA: TGTGCCAGCAGCCGGACAGGGGGCGGTGAGCAGTTCTTC. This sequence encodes CASSRTGGGEQFF.

CDR3 DNA: TGTGCCATCAGTGAGTCGCCCGGCAGGGGAATGGATGAGCAGTTCTTC. This encodes CAISESPGRGMDEQFF. The gene calls are TRBV10-3 and TRBJ2-1, with D tentatively TRBD1 (6 bases). This CDR3 contains 16 residues. Germline CDR1 ENHRY, CDR2 SYGVKD. V lost 0 bases to trimming and J lost 8 bases, with 17 bases between them.

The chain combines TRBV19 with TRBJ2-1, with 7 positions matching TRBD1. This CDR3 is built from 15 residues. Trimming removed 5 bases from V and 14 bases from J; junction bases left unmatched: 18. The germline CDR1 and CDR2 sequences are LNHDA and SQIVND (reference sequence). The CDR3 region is CASSATGTALFKEFF. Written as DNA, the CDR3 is TGTGCCAGTAGTGCAACCGGGACAGCCCTATTTAAAGAGTTCTTC. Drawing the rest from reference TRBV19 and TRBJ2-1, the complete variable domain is DGGITQSPKYLFRKEGQNVTLSCEQNLNHDAMYWYRQDPGQGLRLIYYSQIVNDFQKGDIAEGYSVSREKKESFPLTVTSAQKNPTAFYLCASSATGTALFKEFFGPGTRLTVL.

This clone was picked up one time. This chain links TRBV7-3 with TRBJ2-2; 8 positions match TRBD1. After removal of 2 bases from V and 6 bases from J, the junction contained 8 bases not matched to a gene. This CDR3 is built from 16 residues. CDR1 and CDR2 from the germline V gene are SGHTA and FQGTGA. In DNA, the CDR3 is TGTGCCAGCAGCTTACGCGTGACAGGGGACTCCGGGGAGCTGTTTTTT. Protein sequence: CASSLRVTGDSGELFF.

The DNA of the CDR3 is TGTGCCAGCAACTTCCAGGGGGGAAGCGGTCCATACAATGAGCAGTTCTTC. As protein: CASNFQGGSGPYNEQFF. The chain carries TRBV5-8 and TRBJ2-1, with D possibly matching TRBD1 (7 bases). This CDR3 is built from 17 residues. Germline V gene data show CDR1 as SGHTS and CDR2 as YDEGEE. With 6 bases removed from V and 4 bases from J, the gap between germline ends came to 23 bases.

The CDR3 loop reads CASRQGRTNEKLFF. DNA for the CDR3: TGTGCCAGCCGCCAGGGGAGAACTAATGAAAAACTGTTTTTT. The chain joins TRBV2 to TRBJ1-4; perhaps TRBD1 as D (6 bases). Per germline, CDR1 SNHLY and CDR2 FYNNEI. The CDR3 sequence is 14 residues long. Trimming pared 8 bases from V and 1 base from J, leaving 11 bases between.

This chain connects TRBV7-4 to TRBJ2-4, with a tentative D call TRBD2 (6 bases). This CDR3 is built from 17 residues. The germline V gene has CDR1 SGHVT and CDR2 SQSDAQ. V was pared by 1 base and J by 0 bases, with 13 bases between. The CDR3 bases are TGTGCCAGCAGCTTAGGGGTTAGCGGACTAGCCAAAAACATTCAGTACTTC. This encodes CASSLGVSGLAKNIQYF.

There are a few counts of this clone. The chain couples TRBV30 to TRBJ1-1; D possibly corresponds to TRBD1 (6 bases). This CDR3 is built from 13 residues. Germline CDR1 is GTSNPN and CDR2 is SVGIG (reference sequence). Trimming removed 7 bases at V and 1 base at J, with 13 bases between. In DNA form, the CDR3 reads TGTGCCTCCAATTGGGGGCGGAACACTGAAGCTTTCTTT. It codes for CASNWGRNTEAFF.

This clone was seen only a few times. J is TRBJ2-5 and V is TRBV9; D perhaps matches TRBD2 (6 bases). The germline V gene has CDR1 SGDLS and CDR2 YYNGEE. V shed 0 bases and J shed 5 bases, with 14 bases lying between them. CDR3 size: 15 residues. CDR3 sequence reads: CASSVVVGSGETQYF. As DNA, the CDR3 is TGTGCCAGCAGCGTAGTGGTCGGGAGTGGGGAGACCCAGTACTTC.

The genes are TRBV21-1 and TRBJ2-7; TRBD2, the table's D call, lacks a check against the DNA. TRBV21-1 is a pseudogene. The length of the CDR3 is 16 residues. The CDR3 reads CASSKTMGRGVYEQYF. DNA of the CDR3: TGTGCCAGCAGCAAAACCATGGGGCGGGGGGTCTACGAGCAGTACTTC.

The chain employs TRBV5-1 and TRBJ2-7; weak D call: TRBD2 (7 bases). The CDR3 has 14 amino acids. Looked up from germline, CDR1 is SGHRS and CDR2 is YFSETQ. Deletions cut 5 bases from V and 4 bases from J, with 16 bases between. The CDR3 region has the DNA TGCGCCAGCAGGTTCGGAGGGGGGGGGTACGAGCAGTACTTC. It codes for CASRFGGGGYEQYF.

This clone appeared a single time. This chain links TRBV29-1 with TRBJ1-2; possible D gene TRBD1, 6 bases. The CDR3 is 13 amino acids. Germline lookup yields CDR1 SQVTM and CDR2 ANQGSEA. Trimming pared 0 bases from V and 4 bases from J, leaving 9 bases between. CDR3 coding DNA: TGCAGCGTTGAAGACGGACAGTCCTATGGCTACACCTTC. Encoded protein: CSVEDGQSYGYTF.

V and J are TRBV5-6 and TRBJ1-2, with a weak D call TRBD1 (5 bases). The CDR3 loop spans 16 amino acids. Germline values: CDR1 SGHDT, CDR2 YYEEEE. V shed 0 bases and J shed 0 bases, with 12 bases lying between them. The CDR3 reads CASSLVGLVANYGYTF. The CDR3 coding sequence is TGTGCCAGCAGCTTGGTGGGGCTGGTAGCTAACTATGGCTACACCTTC.

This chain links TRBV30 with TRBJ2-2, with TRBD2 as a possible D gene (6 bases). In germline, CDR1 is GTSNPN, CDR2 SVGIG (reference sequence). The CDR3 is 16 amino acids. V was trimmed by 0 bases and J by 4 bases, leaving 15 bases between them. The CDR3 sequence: CAWSVTGSGRTGELFF. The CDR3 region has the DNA TGTGCCTGGAGTGTAACAGGTAGCGGTCGCACCGGGGAGCTGTTTTTT.

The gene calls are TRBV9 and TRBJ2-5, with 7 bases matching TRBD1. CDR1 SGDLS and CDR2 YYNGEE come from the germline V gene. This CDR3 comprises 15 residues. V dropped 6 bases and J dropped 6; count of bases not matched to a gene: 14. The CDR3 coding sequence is TGTGCCAGCATCGAGACGGGGACAGAAGGAAAGACCCAGTACTTC. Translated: CASIETGTEGKTQYF.

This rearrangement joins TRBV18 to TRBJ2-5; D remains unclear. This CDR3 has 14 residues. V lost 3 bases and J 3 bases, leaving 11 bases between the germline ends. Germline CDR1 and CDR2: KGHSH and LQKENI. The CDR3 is CASSPMMTEETQYF. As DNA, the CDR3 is TGTGCCAGCTCACCTATGATGACTGAAGAGACCCAGTACTTC.

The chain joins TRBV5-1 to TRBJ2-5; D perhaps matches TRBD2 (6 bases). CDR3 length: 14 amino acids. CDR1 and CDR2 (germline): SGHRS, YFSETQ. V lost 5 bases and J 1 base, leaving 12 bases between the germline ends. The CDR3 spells CASRGTSSQETQYF. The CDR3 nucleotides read TGCGCCAGCAGGGGAACTAGCAGCCAAGAGACCCAGTACTTC.

This CDR3 reads CASSLDGGLANQPQHF. The CDR3 bases are TGCGCCAGCAGCTTGGACGGGGGTCTCGCAAATCAGCCCCAGCATTTT. This chain links TRBV5-1 with TRBJ1-5, with D possibly TRBD1 on 5 matching bases. Germline values: CDR1 SGHRS, CDR2 YFSETQ. The CDR3 runs to 16 residues. V lost 0 bases and J 4 bases, leaving 14 bases between the germline ends. The full variable domain, its missing parts supplied by reference TRBV5-1 and TRBJ1-5, is KAGVTQTPRYLIKTRGQQVTLSCSPISGHRSVSWYQQTPGQGLQFLFEYFSETQRNKGNFPGRFSGRQFSNSRSEMNVSTLELGDSALYLCASSLDGGLANQPQHFGDGTRLSIL.

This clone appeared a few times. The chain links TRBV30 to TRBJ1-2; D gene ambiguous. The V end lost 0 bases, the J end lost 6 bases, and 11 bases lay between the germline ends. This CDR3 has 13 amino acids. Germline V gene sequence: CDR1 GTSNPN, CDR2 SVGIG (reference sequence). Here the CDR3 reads CAWSVGGVDGYTF. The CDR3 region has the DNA TGTGCCTGGAGTGTAGGCGGAGTGGATGGCTACACCTTC.

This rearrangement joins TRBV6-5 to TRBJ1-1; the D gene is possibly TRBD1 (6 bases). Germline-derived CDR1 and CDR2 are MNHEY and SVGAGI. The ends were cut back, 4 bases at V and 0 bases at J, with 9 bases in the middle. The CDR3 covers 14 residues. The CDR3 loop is CASSFGTLNTEAFF. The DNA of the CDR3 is TGTGCCAGCAGTTTTGGGACACTGAACACTGAAGCTTTCTTT.

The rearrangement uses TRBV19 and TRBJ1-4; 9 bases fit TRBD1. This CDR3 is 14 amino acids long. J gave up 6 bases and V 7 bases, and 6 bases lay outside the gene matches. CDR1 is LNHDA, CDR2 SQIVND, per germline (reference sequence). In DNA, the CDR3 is TGTGCCAGTACCCGGGGGGACAGGGATGAAAAACTGTTTTTT. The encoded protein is CASTRGDRDEKLFF.

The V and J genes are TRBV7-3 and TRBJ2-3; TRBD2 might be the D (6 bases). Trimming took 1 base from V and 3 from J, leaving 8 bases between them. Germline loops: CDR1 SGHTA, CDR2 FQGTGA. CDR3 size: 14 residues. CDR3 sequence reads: CASSLRGRTDTQYF. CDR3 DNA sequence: TGTGCCAGCAGCTTAAGGGGGAGGACAGATACGCAGTATTTT.

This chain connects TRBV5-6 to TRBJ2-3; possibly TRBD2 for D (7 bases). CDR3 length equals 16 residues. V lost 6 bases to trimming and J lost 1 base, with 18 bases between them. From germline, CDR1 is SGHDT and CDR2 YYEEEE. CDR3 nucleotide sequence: TGTGCCAGCACCCGCTTTGGGGAGGGGGGCACAGATACGCAGTATTTT. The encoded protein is CASTRFGEGGTDTQYF. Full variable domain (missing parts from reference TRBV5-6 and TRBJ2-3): DAGVTQSPTHLIKTRGQQVTLRCSPKSGHDTVSWYQQALGQGPQFIFQYYEEEERQRGNFPDRFSGHQFPNYSSELNVNALLLGDSALYLCASTRFGEGGTDTQYFGPGTRLTVL.

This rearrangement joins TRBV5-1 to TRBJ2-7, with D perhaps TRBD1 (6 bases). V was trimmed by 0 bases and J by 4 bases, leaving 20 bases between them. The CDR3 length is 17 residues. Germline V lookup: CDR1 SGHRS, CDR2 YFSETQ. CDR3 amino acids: CASSLGGMTGESYEQYF. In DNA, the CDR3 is TGCGCCAGCAGCTTGGGGGGGATGACAGGAGAGAGTTACGAGCAGTACTTC.

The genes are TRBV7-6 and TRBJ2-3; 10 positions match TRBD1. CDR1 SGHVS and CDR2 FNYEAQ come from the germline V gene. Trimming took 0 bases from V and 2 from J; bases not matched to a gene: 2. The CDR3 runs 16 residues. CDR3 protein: CASSLADRGLTDTQYF. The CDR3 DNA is TGTGCCAGCAGCTTAGCCGACAGGGGGCTCACAGATACGCAGTATTTT.

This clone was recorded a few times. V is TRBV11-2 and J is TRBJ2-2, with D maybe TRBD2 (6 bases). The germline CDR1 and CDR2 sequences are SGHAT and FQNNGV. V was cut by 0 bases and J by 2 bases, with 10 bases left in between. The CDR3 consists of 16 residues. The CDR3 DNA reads TGTGCCAGCAGCTTAGAGAGGGACTTTAACACCGGGGAGCTGTTTTTT. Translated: CASSLERDFNTGELFF.

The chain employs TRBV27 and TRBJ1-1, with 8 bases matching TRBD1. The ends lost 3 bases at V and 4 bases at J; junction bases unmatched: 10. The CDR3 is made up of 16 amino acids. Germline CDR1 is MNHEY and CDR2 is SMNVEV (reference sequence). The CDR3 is CASSFRAGGASTEAFF. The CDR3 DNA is TGTGCCAGCAGTTTTAGAGCAGGGGGCGCGAGCACTGAAGCTTTCTTT.

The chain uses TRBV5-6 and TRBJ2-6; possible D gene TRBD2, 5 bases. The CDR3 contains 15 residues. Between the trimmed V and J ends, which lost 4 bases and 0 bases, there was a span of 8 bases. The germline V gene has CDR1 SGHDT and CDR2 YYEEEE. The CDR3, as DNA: TGTGCCAGCAGCCGCCGGGGCTCTGGGGCCAACGTCCTGACTTTC. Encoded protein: CASSRRGSGANVLTF. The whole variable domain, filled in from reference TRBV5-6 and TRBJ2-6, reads DAGVTQSPTHLIKTRGQQVTLRCSPKSGHDTVSWYQQALGQGPQFIFQYYEEEERQRGNFPDRFSGHQFPNYSSELNVNALLLGDSALYLCASSRRGSGANVLTFGAGSRLTVL.

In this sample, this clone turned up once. DNA for the CDR3: TGTGCCAGCAGGAGGGGACAGGGCTACGAGCAGTACTTC. Amino acids: CASRRGQGYEQYF. The rearrangement uses TRBV6-1 and TRBJ2-7, with 9 nucleotides matching TRBD1. With V trimmed by 6 bases and J by 3 bases, 3 bases remained unmatched. The CDR3 runs 13 residues. Germline assignment: CDR1 MNHNS and CDR2 SASEGT.